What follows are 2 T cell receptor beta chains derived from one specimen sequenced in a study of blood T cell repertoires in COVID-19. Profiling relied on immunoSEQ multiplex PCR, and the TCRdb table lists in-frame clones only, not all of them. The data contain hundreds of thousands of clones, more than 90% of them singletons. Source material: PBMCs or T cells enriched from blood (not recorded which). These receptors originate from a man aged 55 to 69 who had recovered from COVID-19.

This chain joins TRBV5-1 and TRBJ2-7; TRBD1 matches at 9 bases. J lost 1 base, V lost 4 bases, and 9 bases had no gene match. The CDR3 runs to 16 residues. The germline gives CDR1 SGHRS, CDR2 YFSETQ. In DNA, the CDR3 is TGCGCCAGCAGCGCGTTCCTGGACAGGGGTTCCTACGAGCAGTACTTC. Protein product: CASSAFLDRGSYEQYF.

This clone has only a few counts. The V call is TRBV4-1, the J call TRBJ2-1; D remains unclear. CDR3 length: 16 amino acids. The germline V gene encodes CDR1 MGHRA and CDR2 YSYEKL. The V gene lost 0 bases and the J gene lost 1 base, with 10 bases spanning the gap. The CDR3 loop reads CASSQEPSRSYNEQFF. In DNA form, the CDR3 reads TGCGCCAGCAGCCAAGAGCCCTCCCGGTCCTACAATGAGCAGTTCTTC.